The 27 T cell receptor beta chains presented below share a single source sample, sequenced in a study of neurological immune-mediated disorders. Each CDR3 protein gets one entry after TCRdb re-called the 5' RACE reads with MiXCR. This table has approximately 30,000 distinct CDR3 sequences, under 25% appearing once. The specimen was PBMCs. The source is a woman aged 60-75 years in good health.

In its sample, this clonotype was seen many times. The rearrangement joins TRBV5-1 to TRBJ2-2; tentatively, D is TRBD1 (6 bases). Trimming stripped 0 bases from V and 6 bases from J, with 15 bases between. CDR3 length: 16 amino acids. Germline-derived CDR1 and CDR2 are SGHRS and YFSETQ. CDR3 residues: CASSLDGQPLAGELFF. The CDR3, as DNA: TGCGCCAGCAGCTTGGACGGACAGCCCTTGGCCGGGGAGCTGTTTTTT. The variable domain in full, with the rest retrieved from reference TRBV5-1 and TRBJ2-2, is KAGVTQTPRYLIKTRGQQVTLSCSPISGHRSVSWYQQTPGQGLQFLFEYFSETQRNKGNFPGRFSGRQFSNSRSEMNVSTLELGDSALYLCASSLDGQPLAGELFFGEGSRLTVL.

This clonotype has a count of ten or more. The CDR3 DNA reads TGTGCCAGCAGTTACTGGGGCCGGGGAGACACTGAAGCTTTCTTT. It translates to CASSYWGRGDTEAFF. The chain links TRBV6-5 to TRBJ1-1, with D possibly matching TRBD1 (5 bases). This CDR3 contains 15 residues. Germline lookup yields CDR1 MNHEY and CDR2 SVGAGI. V lost 1 base to trimming and J lost 3 bases, with 12 bases between them.

This clonotype came up many times. V gene TRBV12-3 or TRBV12-4 combines with J gene TRBJ1-5; D gene ambiguous. This CDR3 region has 16 residues. V dropped 7 bases and J dropped 0 bases, with 16 bases sitting between them. The CDR3 DNA reads TGTGCCAGCACCGATGAACCGTCTATTAGCAATCAGCCCCAGCATTTT. This codes for CASTDEPSISNQPQHF.

This clonotype was observed many times. The J gene is TRBJ2-2, the V gene TRBV3-1; 7 nucleotides line up with TRBD2. Per germline, CDR1 LGHDT and CDR2 YNNKEL (reference sequence). Trimming at V came to 7 bases and at J to 0 bases, leaving 2 bases not matched to a gene. This CDR3 region has 14 residues. CDR3 DNA sequence: TGTGCCAGCACAGGGAGGGCGAACACCGGGGAGCTGTTTTTT. This codes for CASTGRANTGELFF.

This clonotype was counted at least ten times. This sequence joins TRBV29-1 and TRBJ2-2; no definite D call. Trimming cost V 4 bases and J 7 bases, with 10 bases left between them. The germline V gene encodes CDR1 SQVTM and CDR2 ANQGSEA. The CDR3 extends over 12 amino acids. CDR3 loop: CSVVLLVGELFF. Written as DNA, the CDR3 is TGCAGCGTTGTTTTACTGGTCGGGGAGCTGTTTTTT.

This clonotype was recorded at least ten times. The V and J genes are TRBV7-3 and TRBJ1-3; 7 positions agree with TRBD1. Germline loops: CDR1 SGHTA, CDR2 FQGTGA. V was clipped by 3 bases and J by 0 bases; unmatched bases: 2. The CDR3 contains 15 residues. This chain's CDR3 is CASSFTGDSGNTIYF. CDR3 sequence (DNA): TGTGCCAGCAGCTTTACAGGGGACTCTGGAAACACCATATATTTT.

By sample fraction, this clonotype is large. V gene TRBV12-3 or TRBV12-4 combines with J gene TRBJ1-2, with TRBD1 identical over 11 bases. The CDR3 covers 15 residues. Unmatched junction bases numbered 10, after V lost 6 bases and J lost 7 bases. The chain's CDR3 is CASSRGQGAFVGYTF. CDR3 in DNA: TGTGCCAGCAGCCGTGGACAGGGGGCATTTGTTGGCTACACCTTC.

This clonotype appeared many times. The CDR3 DNA reads TGCAGCGCCAGCCCGCCAGGGAGCTCCTACAATGAGCAGTTCTTC. Translating it yields CSASPPGSSYNEQFF. The chain links TRBV29-1 to TRBJ2-1; D might be TRBD1 or TRBD2, each matching 5 bases. The CDR3 has 15 residues. V was trimmed by 7 bases and J by 0 bases, leaving 16 bases between them. Germline values: CDR1 SQVTM, CDR2 ANQGSEA.

This clonotype was detected a few times. The J gene is TRBJ2-1, the V gene TRBV7-2; D is ambiguous. Germline CDR1 and CDR2: SGHTA and FQGNSA. The CDR3 runs 11 residues. V was pared by 2 bases and J by 12 bases, with 8 bases between. CDR3 sequence reads: CASSLLGPQFF. The CDR3 DNA follows: TGTGCCAGCAGCTTACTAGGACCGCAGTTCTTC.

This chain connects TRBV4-2 to TRBJ2-2, with TRBD2 matching over 7 bases. Trimming took 0 bases from V and 6 from J; bases not matched to a gene: 4. The CDR3 is 15 amino acids. Per germline, CDR1 LGHNA and CDR2 YNFKEQ. CDR3 nucleotides: TGTGCCAGCAGCCAAGATCGCGGGGGTGCCGGGGAGCTGTTTTTT. Translating it yields CASSQDRGGAGELFF.

The gene calls are TRBV14 and TRBJ2-5; TRBD1 agrees at 12 bases. Looked up from germline, CDR1 is SGHDN and CDR2 is FVKESK. The CDR3 length is 16 residues. Trimming cost V 2 bases and J 5 bases; bases outside gene matches: 6. The CDR3 DNA reads TGTGCCAGCAGCCAAATAGGGACAGGGGGCCGCGAGACCCAGTACTTC. This translates into CASSQIGTGGRETQYF.

This clonotype has ten or more counts. The chain employs TRBV10-3 and TRBJ2-7; 8 bases match TRBD1. The CDR3 runs to 16 residues. Germline values: CDR1 ENHRY, CDR2 SYGVKD. V lost 6 bases, J lost 1 base, and 11 bases stayed unmatched. CDR3 sequence: CAISPGQGLGSYEQYF. Written as DNA, the CDR3 is TGTGCCATCAGCCCTGGACAGGGCCTAGGGTCCTACGAGCAGTACTTC.

This clonotype occurred many times. The rearrangement uses TRBV15 and TRBJ1-2; D is unresolved. Per the germline V gene, CDR1 is LNHNV and CDR2 is YYDKDF (reference sequence). The CDR3 has 17 amino acids. The V gene lost 0 bases and the J gene lost 2 bases, with 16 bases spanning the gap. The CDR3 DNA reads TGTGCCACCAGCAGAGAACACCTCATCACCCCCAACTATGGCTACACCTTC. Encoded protein: CATSREHLITPNYGYTF. The whole variable domain, remainder taken from reference TRBV15 and TRBJ1-2, is DAMVIQNPRYQVTQFGKPVTLSCSQTLNHNVMYWYQQKSSQAPKLLFHYYDKDFNNEADTPDNFQSRRPNTSFCFLDIRSPGLGDTAMYLCATSREHLITPNYGYTFGSGTRLTVV.

This clonotype was counted once. At one boundary the junction diverges from the germline segment, which might be a read error. The V gene is TRBV3-1, the J gene TRBJ2-7; possible D gene TRBD2, 5 bases. CDR1 is LGHDT and CDR2 is YNNKEL in the germline V gene (reference sequence). This CDR3 region has 14 residues. The CDR3 region has the DNA TGTGCCAGCAGCCAAGAAACGGGATCCTACAAGCAGTACTTC. This encodes CASSQETGSYKQYF.

Many counts were recorded for this clonotype. The chain combines TRBV5-1 with TRBJ1-1, with no clear D. The V gene lost 0 bases and the J gene lost 5 bases, with 11 bases spanning the gap. The germline V gene has CDR1 SGHRS and CDR2 YFSETQ. The CDR3 contains 14 residues. For the CDR3, the DNA is TGCGCCAGCAGCTTGGAACCCGGTCGGACTGAAGCTTTCTTT. This translates into CASSLEPGRTEAFF. The full variable domain, rest sourced from reference TRBV5-1 and TRBJ1-1, is KAGVTQTPRYLIKTRGQQVTLSCSPISGHRSVSWYQQTPGQGLQFLFEYFSETQRNKGNFPGRFSGRQFSNSRSEMNVSTLELGDSALYLCASSLEPGRTEAFFGQGTRLTVV.

This clonotype was seen repeatedly, ten times or more. This chain connects TRBV29-1 to TRBJ2-7, with TRBD2 matching over 8 bases. The V and J ends lost 6 bases and 4 bases, in that order; junction bases with no gene match: 17. The CDR3 runs 16 residues. Germline assignment: CDR1 SQVTM and CDR2 ANQGSEA. The CDR3 loop reads CSVAAASGRPQYEQYF. For the CDR3, the DNA is TGCAGCGTGGCGGCGGCTAGCGGGCGTCCACAGTACGAGCAGTACTTC.

This clonotype was picked up one time. The chain has TRBV5-1 and TRBJ2-1; D could derive from TRBD1 or TRBD2 (6 bases each). From germline, CDR1 is SGHRS and CDR2 YFSETQ. V lost 0 bases and J 10 bases, leaving 11 bases between the germline ends. The CDR3 totals 13 residues. CDR3 coding DNA: TGCGCCAGCAGCTTGGGAGGGGGGAGCGAGCAGTTCTTC. Its protein is CASSLGGGSEQFF.

Worth noting for this clonotype: At one boundary the junction diverges from the germline segment, which might be a read error. The rearrangement links TRBV15 to TRBJ1-5; no clear D. This CDR3 comprises 13 residues. From germline, CDR1 is LNHNV and CDR2 YYDKDF (reference sequence). CDR3 nucleotides: TGTGTCACCAGCCGAGGACCCAATCAGCCCCAACATTTT. Encoded protein: CVTSRGPNQPQHF.

This clonotype was recorded at least ten times. The chain couples TRBV6-2 or TRBV6-3 to TRBJ2-7; 7 bases match TRBD1. Germline CDR1 and CDR2: MNHEY and SVGEGT. The CDR3 has 13 residues. V was clipped by 6 bases and J by 1 base; unmatched bases: 3. The CDR3, as DNA: TGTGCCAGCAGCCGCAGGGGGTCCTACGAGCAGTACTTC. Translation: CASSRRGSYEQYF.

This clonotype was detected many times. J is TRBJ1-1 and V is TRBV6-6; D is ambiguous. Germline CDR1 reads MNHNY; CDR2 reads SVGAGI (reference sequence). V lost 0 bases and J lost 11, with 16 bases in between. This CDR3 is built from 14 residues. CDR3 in DNA: TGTGCCAGCAGTTACTCTAAAAGTCAGTTCTTGGCTTTCTTT. Its translation is CASSYSKSQFLAFF.

This clonotype came up many times. The chain joins TRBV20-1 to TRBJ2-7; 10 positions match TRBD1. The V gene's germline CDR1 is DFQATT and CDR2 SNEGSKA (reference sequence). After removal of 5 bases from V and 4 bases from J, the junction contained 5 bases not matched to a gene. The length of the CDR3 is 13 residues. CDR3 protein: CSAWGTGEYEQYF. CDR3 sequence (DNA): TGCAGTGCTTGGGGGACAGGGGAATACGAGCAGTACTTC.

V usage is TRBV11-2 and J usage is TRBJ1-4; a weak D match, TRBD1 (5 bases). This CDR3 region has 17 residues. Deletions cut 1 base from V and 0 bases from J, with 12 bases between. CDR1 is SGHAT, CDR2 FQNNGV, per germline. In DNA form, the CDR3 reads TGTGCCAGCAGCTTAGTGGGACCGATTGCAACTAATGAAAAACTGTTTTTT. Encoded protein: CASSLVGPIATNEKLFF.

The table lists this clonotype with many counts. The CDR3 nucleotides read TGTGCCAGCAGCTTAACGGGAATGAACACTGAAGCTTTCTTT. Its translation is CASSLTGMNTEAFF. The V and J genes are TRBV7-2 and TRBJ1-1; D uncertain. V lost 2 bases, J lost 0 bases, and 7 bases lay in between. This CDR3 contains 14 residues. Germline V lookup: CDR1 SGHTA, CDR2 FQGNSA.

In its sample, this clonotype was seen many times. This rearrangement joins TRBV18 to TRBJ2-7, with 7 positions matching TRBD2. CDR1 is KGHSH, CDR2 LQKENI, per germline. The ends lost 2 bases at V and 0 bases at J; junction bases unmatched: 4. The CDR3 loop spans 15 amino acids. The CDR3 coding sequence is TGTGCCAGCTCACCAAGCCTAGCGGTCTCCTACGAGCAGTACTTC. It yields the protein CASSPSLAVSYEQYF.

This clonotype was seen repeatedly, ten times or more. Here the CDR3 DNA reads TGTGCCAGCAGTACCCTTCCCCAGGACAGGGAGAGGGATGGCTACACCTTC. Its translation: CASSTLPQDRERDGYTF. The chain combines TRBV5-6 with TRBJ1-2; TRBD1 agrees at 8 bases. Looked up from germline, CDR1 is SGHDT and CDR2 is YYEEEE. Trimming cost V 5 bases and J 6 bases; bases outside gene matches: 18. The CDR3 length is 17 residues. Variable domain in full (rest from reference TRBV5-6 and TRBJ1-2): DAGVTQSPTHLIKTRGQQVTLRCSPKSGHDTVSWYQQALGQGPQFIFQYYEEEERQRGNFPDRFSGHQFPNYSSELNVNALLLGDSALYLCASSTLPQDRERDGYTFGSGTRLTVV.

This clonotype was counted at least ten times. The V and J genes are TRBV6-5 and TRBJ1-2; no definite D call. The CDR3 is 13 amino acids. Deletions cut 6 bases from V and 4 bases from J, with 12 bases between. Germline V gene data show CDR1 as MNHEY and CDR2 as SVGAGI. CDR3 in DNA: TGTGCCAGCAGCCCGGGCGGTCTCTATGGCTACACCTTC. The encoded protein is CASSPGGLYGYTF.

This clonotype appeared many times. The gene calls are TRBV7-2 and TRBJ2-7; D not resolved. The V gene's germline CDR1 is SGHTA and CDR2 FQGNSA. The CDR3 runs to 14 residues. V lost 5 bases to trimming and J lost 4 bases, with 15 bases between them. In nucleotides, the CDR3 is TGTGCCAGCAGCAACCGGAATGCAGCTTACGAGCAGTACTTC. This translates into CASSNRNAAYEQYF.